These T cell receptor beta chains were read from a single sample in a study of response to subunit inactivated influenza vaccine. MiXCR was run by TCRdb on the RT-PCR reads, yielding one entry per CDR3 protein. The table lists approximately 480,000 distinct CDR3 sequences, over 9.5% of them singletons. The source material was PBMCs from blood, sampled 35 to 45 days after vaccination. Receptors were obtained from a man aged 50 to 60 who received an inactivated influenza vaccine. CDR3s include the opening cysteine and the closing phenylalanine or tryptophan. A D gene is named only where the DNA matches it firmly. A row's size may be missing; if present it is once, few, many or a size class.

v_gene: TRBV12-3/TRBV12-4
d_gene: -
abundance: -
j_gene: TRBJ2-7
CDR3nt: TGTGCCAGCCAAGGACCCTCATCCTCCTACGAGCAGTACTTC
CDR3aa: CASQGPSSSYEQYF

v_gene: TRBV4-1
d_gene: -
abundance: -
j_gene: TRBJ2-7
CDR3nt: TGCGCCAGCAGCCTTCCCCGTTTGGGGGGAGCGACCTACGAGCAGTACTTC
CDR3aa: CASSLPRLGGATYEQYF

v_gene: TRBV20-1
d_gene: -
abundance: many
j_gene: TRBJ2-3
CDR3nt: TGCAGTGCTAGGGATAACTTCTATCCTATCACAGATACGCAGTATTTT
CDR3aa: CSARDNFYPITDTQYF

v_gene: TRBV5-1
d_gene: -
abundance: -
j_gene: TRBJ2-5
CDR3nt: TGCGCCAGCAGCTCAGTGACAGCCCAAGAGACCCAGTACTTC
CDR3aa: CASSSVTAQETQYF

v_gene: TRBV11-2
d_gene: TRBD2
abundance: once
j_gene: TRBJ2-1
CDR3nt: TGTGCCAGCAGCCGTCTAGCGGGGGGGCGAGGGGATGAGCAGTTCTTC
CDR3aa: CASSRLAGGRGDEQFF

v_gene: TRBV7-8
d_gene: -
abundance: -
j_gene: TRBJ1-1
CDR3nt: TGTGCCAGCAGCTTAGTAAGAGGGTTGACTGAAGCTTTCTTT
CDR3aa: CASSLVRGLTEAFF

v_gene: TRBV7-8
d_gene: TRBD1
abundance: many
j_gene: TRBJ2-7
CDR3nt: TGTGCCAGCAGCTTAAGACAGGGGTACGAGCAGTACTTC
CDR3aa: CASSLRQGYEQYF

v_gene: TRBV4-2
d_gene: -
abundance: -
j_gene: TRBJ1-4
CDR3nt: TGTGCCAGCAGCCAAGTTGTGGGGCGGAGTAATGAAAAACTGTTTTTT
CDR3aa: CASSQVVGRSNEKLFF

v_gene: TRBV7-2
d_gene: -
abundance: many
j_gene: TRBJ1-1
CDR3nt: TGTGCCAGCAGCTTAGCGTGGGGGAACACTGAAGCTTTCTTT
CDR3aa: CASSLAWGNTEAFF

v_gene: TRBV6-5
d_gene: -
abundance: few
j_gene: TRBJ2-7
CDR3nt: TGTGCCAGCAGTTACTCGTACAGCAGCTACGAGCAGTACTTC
CDR3aa: CASSYSYSSYEQYF

v_gene: TRBV5-1
d_gene: -
abundance: -
j_gene: TRBJ1-2
CDR3nt: TGCGCCAGCAGCTTGGACCAGCCCAGCTATGGCTACACCTTC
CDR3aa: CASSLDQPSYGYTF

v_gene: TRBV7-3
d_gene: -
abundance: -
j_gene: TRBJ2-2
CDR3nt: TGTGCCAGCAGCCCTTCTTCGAGGGGGACCGGGGAGCTGTTTTTT
CDR3aa: CASSPSSRGTGELFF

v_gene: TRBV3-1
d_gene: TRBD2
abundance: many
j_gene: TRBJ2-1
CDR3nt: TGTGCTGCGGGGGGGATCAATGAGCAGTTCTTC
CDR3aa: CAAGGINEQFF

v_gene: TRBV10-3
d_gene: TRBD2
abundance: -
j_gene: TRBJ2-7
CDR3nt: TGTGCCATCAGGAACGGGCGGGAGGGCCAAAAGCAGTACTTC
CDR3aa: CAIRNGREGQKQYF

v_gene: TRBV7-3
d_gene: TRBD2
abundance: few
j_gene: TRBJ2-3
CDR3nt: TGTGCCAGCAGCCGAAATAACGGACTAGTCACAGATACGCAGTATTTT
CDR3aa: CASSRNNGLVTDTQYF